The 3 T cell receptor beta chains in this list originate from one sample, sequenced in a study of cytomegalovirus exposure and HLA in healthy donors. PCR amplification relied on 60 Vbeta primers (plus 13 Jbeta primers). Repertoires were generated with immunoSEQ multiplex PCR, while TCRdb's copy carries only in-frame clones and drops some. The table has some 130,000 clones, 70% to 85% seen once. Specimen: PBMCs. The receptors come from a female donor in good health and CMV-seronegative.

CDR3 residues: CASSYSGQGAHEQYF. The CDR3 DNA follows: TGTGCCAGCAGTTACTCGGGACAGGGGGCCCACGAGCAGTACTTC. The chain combines TRBV6-6 with TRBJ2-7; TRBD1 matches 12 bases. Unmatched junction bases numbered 2, after V lost 0 bases and J lost 5 bases. From germline, CDR1 is MNHNY and CDR2 SVGAGI (reference sequence). The CDR3 is 15 residues long.

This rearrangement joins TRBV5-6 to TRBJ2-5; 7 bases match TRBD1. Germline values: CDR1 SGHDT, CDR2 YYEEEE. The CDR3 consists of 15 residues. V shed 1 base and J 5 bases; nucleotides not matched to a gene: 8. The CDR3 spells CASSLLTGSEETQYF. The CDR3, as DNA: TGTGCCAGCAGCTTGCTGACAGGGTCCGAGGAGACCCAGTACTTC.

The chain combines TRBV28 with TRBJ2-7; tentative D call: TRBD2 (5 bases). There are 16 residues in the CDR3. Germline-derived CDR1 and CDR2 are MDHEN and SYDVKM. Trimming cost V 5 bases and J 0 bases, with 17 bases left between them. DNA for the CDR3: TGTGCCAGCAGTACCTCCTTCGGGGAAGCCTCCTACGAGCAGTACTTC. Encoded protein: CASSTSFGEASYEQYF. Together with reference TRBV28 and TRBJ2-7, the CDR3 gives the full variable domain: DVKVTQSSRYLVKRTGEKVFLECVQDMDHENMFWYRQDPGLGLRLIYFSYDVKMKEKGDIPEGYSVSREKKERFSLILESASTNQTSMYLCASSTSFGEASYEQYFGPGTRLTVT.